This T cell receptor (beta chain) derives from a study of human T cells and chemical hapten exposure. Germline V CDR1 and CDR2: KGHSH, LQKENI. This CDR3 has 15 residues. Trimming stripped 2 bases from V and 5 bases from J, with 15 bases between. TCRdb recomputed calls from the RACE reads with MiXCR, one row per CDR3 protein. The sample has some 110,000 distinct CDR3 sequences, around 12% seen once. The sample holds many counts of this clonotype. Time point indicated: pre-sensitization, week 0. Described treatment: therapeutic diphenylcyclopropenone sensitization with weekly scalp DPC. The rearrangement links TRBV18 to TRBJ1-1, with a weak D call TRBD1 (5 bases). The TCR originated in a woman aged 45-60 years with alopecia areata. Some clones in this sample may be carry-over from other donors' samples. Sequenced material: whole blood, taken in connection with sensitization to the hapten diphenylcyclopropenone (DPC). DNA of the CDR3: TGTGCCAGCTCACCAGCCCAGGGTCGGAGGACTGAAGCTTTCTTT. Its protein is CASSPAQGRRTEAFF.